This T cell receptor beta chain was recorded in a study of cytomegalovirus exposure and HLA in healthy donors. The overall study: Among around 200 million T cells, an earlier analysis found 90 million to 130 million unique TCR beta sequences. Findings and limits, study-wide: Reported findings show TCR beta sequences accurately forecast HLA-A and HLA-B alleles in most subjects. Follow-up analysis seemed to connect common viral pathogens with several of the most significant clusters identified. Apparent HLA restriction characterized most CMV-associated TCR beta chains in a later analysis.

With 60 Vbeta and 13 Jbeta primers, the PCR was carried out. Using immunoSEQ multiplex PCR, the repertoire was profiled, and TCRdb retains in-frame clones only, with some absent. The sample yields fewer than 150,000 clones, about four fifths seen once. V lost 5 bases and J lost 0, with 9 bases in between. Germline values: CDR1 SGHNT, CDR2 YENEEA. This CDR3 comprises 14 residues. About this clone: Its antigen is not identified.

This TCR derives from a man aged 25 to 45 in good health and CMV-seronegative. Sequencing used PBMCs. The rearrangement uses TRBV11-3 and TRBJ2-3; D is unresolved. CDR3 residues: CASSPRGSTDTQYF. CDR3 nucleotide sequence: TGTGCCAGCAGCCCCCGCGGTAGCACAGATACGCAGTATTTT. The full variable domain, completed using reference TRBV11-3 and TRBJ2-3, is EAGVVQSPRYKIIEKKQPVAFWCNPISGHNTLYWYLQNLGQGPELLIRYENEEAVDDSQLPKDRFSAERLKGVDSTLKIQPAELGDSAVYLCASSPRGSTDTQYFGPGTRLTVL.